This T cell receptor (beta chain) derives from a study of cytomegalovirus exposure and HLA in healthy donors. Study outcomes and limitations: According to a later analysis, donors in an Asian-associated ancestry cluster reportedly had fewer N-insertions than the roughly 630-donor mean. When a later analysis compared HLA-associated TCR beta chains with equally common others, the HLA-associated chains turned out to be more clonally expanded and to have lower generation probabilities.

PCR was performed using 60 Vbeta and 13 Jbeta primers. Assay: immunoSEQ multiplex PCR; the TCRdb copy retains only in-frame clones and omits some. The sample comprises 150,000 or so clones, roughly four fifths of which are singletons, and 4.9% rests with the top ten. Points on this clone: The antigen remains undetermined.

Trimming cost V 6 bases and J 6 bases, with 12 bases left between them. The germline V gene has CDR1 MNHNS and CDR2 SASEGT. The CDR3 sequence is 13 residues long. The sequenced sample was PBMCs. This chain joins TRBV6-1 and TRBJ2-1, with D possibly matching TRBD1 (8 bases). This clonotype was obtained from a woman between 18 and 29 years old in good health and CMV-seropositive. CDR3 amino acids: CASRTGGGNEQFF. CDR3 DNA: TGTGCCAGCAGAACAGGGGGGGGCAATGAGCAGTTCTTC.